This T cell receptor beta chain originates from a study of cytomegalovirus exposure and HLA in healthy donors. Study-level information: The Caucasian-associated ancestry cluster held over 80% of a few hundred genotyped donors.

Amplification used 60 Vbeta primers and 13 Jbeta primers. Some clones are missing from TCRdb's copy, which holds only in-frame ones; the method was immunoSEQ multiplex PCR. The table lists fewer than 110,000 clones, 65% to 85% of them singletons. Losses at the gene ends were 4 bases for V and 5 bases for J; bases not matched to a gene: 10. CDR1 is SGHRS and CDR2 is YFSETQ in the germline V gene. The CDR3 has 16 amino acids. Healthy bone marrow donors supplied every sample. What was sequenced was PBMCs. This chain uses TRBV5-1 with TRBJ2-5, with TRBD2 identical over 11 bases. The sequence was obtained from a man over 45 in good health and CMV-seropositive. The DNA for the CDR3 is TGCGCCAGCAGCCATCGACTAGCGGGACCACGGGAGACCCAGTACTTC. Translation: CASSHRLAGPRETQYF.